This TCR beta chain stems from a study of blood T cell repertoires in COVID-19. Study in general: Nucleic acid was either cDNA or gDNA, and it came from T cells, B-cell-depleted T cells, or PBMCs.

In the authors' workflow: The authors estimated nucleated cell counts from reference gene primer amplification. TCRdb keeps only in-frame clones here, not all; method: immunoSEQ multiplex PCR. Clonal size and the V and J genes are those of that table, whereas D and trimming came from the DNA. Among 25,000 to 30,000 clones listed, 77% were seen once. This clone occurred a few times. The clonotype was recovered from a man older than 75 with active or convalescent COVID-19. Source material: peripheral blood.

CDR3 protein: CASRFDRSLNYGYTF. For the CDR3, the DNA is TGTGCCAGCAGATTCGACAGGTCCCTTAACTATGGCTACACCTTC. The chain has TRBV5-5 and TRBJ1-2, with D possibly TRBD1 on 6 matching bases. Germline CDR1 reads SGHKS; CDR2 reads YYEKEE (reference sequence). Trimming shortened V by 5 bases and J by 1 base, and 15 bases separated the two germline ends. The CDR3 runs to 15 residues.